This T cell receptor (beta chain) derives from a study of neurological immune-mediated disorders. Study results and limitations: CDR3 amino acid sequences of expanded clones were not shared across subjects, a result suggesting private repertoires in all groups.

V lost 2 bases and J lost 0, with 8 bases in between. This CDR3 has 14 residues. CDR1 is SGHRS, CDR2 YFSETQ, per germline. TCRdb re-called the 5' RACE reads through MiXCR, storing one row per CDR3 protein. The repertoire includes just under 60,000 distinct CDR3 sequences, roughly 2.5% of them detected once, and under 4% sits in the top ten. Ten or more counts support this clonotype. Its antigen is unidentified. The sequence derives from a man aged 50 or older with multiple sclerosis. The genes are TRBV5-1 and TRBJ2-5, with TRBD2 as a possible D gene (5 bases). The sample taken for sequencing was PBMCs. The CDR3 nucleotides are TGCGCCAGCAGCTTTCCGGGGTACCAAGAGACCCAGTACTTC. Protein: CASSFPGYQETQYF.